The 23 T cell receptor beta chains below were found in one sample sequenced in a study of blood T cell repertoires in COVID-19. Libraries were prepared by immunoSEQ multiplex PCR; TCRdb keeps only in-frame clonotypes and omits some of them. The data show about 310,000 clones, 89% seen once. Sequencing was done on a sample of PBMCs or T cells enriched from blood (not recorded which). The receptors here all came from a man in his fifties or sixties who had recovered from COVID-19.

The chain carries TRBV6-1 and TRBJ1-1, with no clear D. The germline CDR1 and CDR2 sequences are MNHNS and SASEGT. V was pared by 4 bases and J by 1 base, with 16 bases between. CDR3 length equals 16 residues. CDR3 amino acids: CASSGGPGKANTEAFF. In nucleotides, the CDR3 is TGTGCCAGCAGTGGAGGCCCCGGGAAGGCGAACACTGAAGCTTTCTTT.

CDR3 residues: CASSGAPTSGREPQETQYF. In nucleotides, the CDR3 is TGTGCCAGCAGCGGCGCCCCGACTAGCGGGAGGGAACCCCAAGAGACCCAGTACTTC. V is TRBV5-4 and J is TRBJ2-5; 14 bases are a match to TRBD2. V shed 4 bases, J shed 1 base, and the junction held 12 bases outside the gene matches. This CDR3 comprises 19 residues. Germline V lookup: CDR1 SGHNT, CDR2 YYREEE (reference sequence).

The V call is TRBV7-8, the J call TRBJ2-3, with 13 bases fitting TRBD2. CDR3 size: 17 residues. Germline loops: CDR1 SGHVS, CDR2 FQNEAQ. V was pared by 5 bases and J by 2 bases, with 7 bases of the junction left unmatched. CDR3 residues: CASSPGTSGTFTDTQYF. CDR3 coding DNA: TGTGCCAGCAGCCCCGGGACTAGCGGGACCTTCACAGATACGCAGTATTTT.

This clone is a singleton in its sample. V is TRBV12-2 and J is TRBJ1-3. TRBV12-2 constitutes a pseudogene. CDR3 length: 17 residues. CDR3 loop: CASRFHAPGCSGNTIYF. CDR3 coding DNA: TGTGCAAGTCGCTTCCACGCCCCGGGGTGCTCTGGAAACACCATATATTTT.

This sequence joins TRBV7-9 and TRBJ1-2; D is unresolved. CDR1 is SEHNR, CDR2 FQNEAQ, per germline (reference sequence). V was clipped by 1 base and J by 8 bases, with 20 bases between them. This CDR3 has 16 residues. CDR3: CASSLVGARTFMGYTF. The DNA for the CDR3 is TGTGCCAGCAGCTTAGTAGGAGCAAGAACATTTATGGGCTACACCTTC.

The chain carries TRBV10-1 and TRBJ2-3; no firm D call. Trimming shortened V by 4 bases and J by 1 base, and 6 bases separated the two germline ends. This CDR3 region has 13 residues. Per germline, CDR1 WNHNN and CDR2 SYGVQD (reference sequence). DNA of the CDR3: TGCGCCAGCAGTGCCACAGGCACAGATACGCAGTATTTT. Translating it yields CASSATGTDTQYF.

J is TRBJ1-6 and V is TRBV3-1 (or the pseudogene TRBV3-2); 7 positions agree with TRBD1. The CDR3 loop spans 14 amino acids. V trimming: 5 bases; J trimming: 10 bases; junction bases outside the gene matches: 8. Per germline, CDR1 LGHDT and CDR2 YNNKEL (reference sequence). The DNA of the CDR3 is TGTGCCAGCAGCGAAACAGGGGCTAAATCACCCCTCCACTTT. Amino acids: CASSETGAKSPLHF.

This clone was counted once. The chain has TRBV27 and TRBJ1-1; 7 bases agree with TRBD1. The CDR3 is made up of 18 amino acids. The ends lost 6 bases at V and 0 bases at J; junction bases unmatched: 16. Germline CDR1 reads MNHEY; CDR2 reads SMNVEV (reference sequence). The CDR3 protein is CASRVNDRVYGMNTEAFF. Here the CDR3 DNA reads TGTGCCAGCAGGGTAAATGACAGGGTTTATGGGATGAACACTGAAGCTTTCTTT.

This chain links TRBV2 with TRBJ2-1, with D uncertain. Germline V gene lookup returns CDR1 SNHLY and CDR2 FYNNEI. Trimming left V 2 bases short and J 10 bases short, with 6 bases between. CDR3 size: 11 residues. In DNA, the CDR3 is TGTGCCAGCAGTGAATTTGAGGAGCAGTTCTTC. It translates to CASSEFEEQFF.

The rearrangement uses TRBV7-3 and TRBJ2-2; D possibly corresponds to TRBD2 (5 bases). This CDR3 region has 14 residues. The V and J ends lost 6 bases and 4 bases respectively, with 12 bases between them. Germline assignment: CDR1 SGHTA and CDR2 FQGTGA. The CDR3 loop is CASSLQGSTGELFF. The CDR3 DNA reads TGTGCCAGCAGTTTACAAGGGAGCACCGGGGAGCTGTTTTTT.

This sequence joins TRBV10-2 and TRBJ1-2, with a possible D match to TRBD1 (5 bases). Per the germline V gene, CDR1 is WSHSY and CDR2 is SAAADI. V was clipped by 7 bases and J by 4 bases, with 13 bases between them. The CDR3 extends over 13 amino acids. The CDR3 DNA sequence: TGCGCCAGCAACCTGGGGCAGGGCTATGGCTACACCTTC. Residues: CASNLGQGYGYTF.

The genes are TRBV28 and TRBJ2-1; 7 nucleotides align to TRBD1. Germline trimming cut 3 bases from V and 4 bases from J; bases unmatched to any gene: 15. This CDR3 is 18 amino acids long. Germline V lookup: CDR1 MDHEN, CDR2 SYDVKM. The CDR3 DNA reads TGTGCCAGCAGTTTGGCTACTTGGGAAGGGGGCCCTTACAATGAGCAGTTCTTC. Translated, it gives CASSLATWEGGPYNEQFF.

The J gene is TRBJ2-3, the V gene TRBV30; 7 bases fit TRBD2. CDR1 is GTSNPN and CDR2 is SVGIG in the germline V gene (reference sequence). The V gene end was trimmed by 0 bases and the J gene end by 4 bases; junction bases not matched to a gene: 10. The CDR3 length is 16 residues. DNA of the CDR3: TGTGCCTGGAGTGTTGTGACTAGCATTTTCGCAGATACGCAGTATTTT. Translated, it gives CAWSVVTSIFADTQYF.

The chain combines TRBV6-2 or TRBV6-3 with TRBJ2-1, with 9 bases that match TRBD2. The CDR3 sequence is 15 residues long. V lost 5 bases, J lost 10 bases, and 12 bases stayed unmatched. The germline V gene has CDR1 MNHEY and CDR2 SVGEGT. CDR3 residues: CASSHPGTSWMEQFF. The CDR3 region has the DNA TGTGCCAGCAGTCACCCCGGGACTAGCTGGATGGAGCAGTTCTTC.

The V call is TRBV5-4, the J call TRBJ1-1; TRBD1 might be the D (6 bases). Trimming left V 0 bases short and J 3 bases short, with 12 bases between. CDR3 size: 15 residues. Germline V gene sequence: CDR1 SGHNT, CDR2 YYREEE (reference sequence). In DNA form, the CDR3 reads TGTGCCAGCAGCTTGGTGGACAGTATAGACACTGAAGCTTTCTTT. This translates into CASSLVDSIDTEAFF.

This clone was found many times. This chain joins TRBV6-1 and TRBJ2-3; TRBD2 matches 15 bases. Per the germline V gene, CDR1 is MNHNS and CDR2 is SASEGT. The CDR3 contains 17 residues. After removal of 0 bases from V and 6 bases from J, the junction contained 4 bases not matched to a gene. CDR3 nucleotides: TGTGCCAGCAGTGAAGCCTTCGGGACTAGCGGGAGGGATACGCAGTATTTT. It yields the protein CASSEAFGTSGRDTQYF.

The chain combines TRBV6-5 with TRBJ2-5; 7 nucleotides line up with TRBD1. In germline, CDR1 is MNHEY, CDR2 SVGAGI. This CDR3 is built from 14 residues. J gave up 2 bases and V 2 bases, and 2 bases lay outside the gene matches. The DNA of the CDR3 is TGTGCCAGCAGTTACAACAGGGGTCAAGAGACCCAGTACTTC. It codes for CASSYNRGQETQYF.

As to this clone: Other DNA sequences in the same sample also yield this CDR3. This chain joins TRBV7-2 and TRBJ2-1; 8 bases match TRBD2. Losses at the gene ends were 3 bases for V and 0 bases for J; bases not matched to a gene: 1. CDR1 is SGHTA and CDR2 is FQGNSA in the germline V gene. This CDR3 is built from 15 residues. The chain's CDR3 is CASSFSGSSYNEQFF. Written as DNA, the CDR3 is TGTGCCAGCAGCTTCAGCGGGAGCTCCTACAATGAGCAGTTCTTC.

The rearrangement uses TRBV7-2 and TRBJ1-3; perhaps TRBD1 as D (5 bases). The V and J ends lost 4 bases and 1 base respectively, with 8 bases between them. CDR3 length: 14 residues. CDR1 SGHTA and CDR2 FQGNSA come from the germline V gene. CDR3 nucleotide sequence: TGTGCCAGCAGCTGGAGGGGTTCTGGAAACACCATATATTTT. This gives the protein CASSWRGSGNTIYF.

The chain employs TRBV7-9 and TRBJ1-5; the D gene is possibly TRBD1 (6 bases). The CDR3 covers 14 residues. Germline values: CDR1 SEHNR, CDR2 FQNEAQ (reference sequence). The V end lost 3 bases, the J end lost 5 bases, and 11 bases lay between the germline ends. CDR3 amino acids: CASSLGARDQPQHF. CDR3 nucleotides: TGTGCCAGCAGCTTGGGGGCTAGAGATCAGCCCCAGCATTTT.

The rearrangement uses TRBV28 and TRBJ1-6; TRBD1 aligns across 10 bases. CDR1 MDHEN and CDR2 SYDVKM come from the germline V gene. The J segment lost 7 bases and the V segment lost 5 bases, leaving 2 bases of the junction unmatched. The CDR3 sequence is 14 residues long. The CDR3 DNA reads TGTGCCAGCAGTGGGGGACAGGGGAATTCACCCCTCCACTTT. Amino acids: CASSGGQGNSPLHF.

The chain couples TRBV6-5 to TRBJ2-7; TRBD2 might be the D (5 bases). Per germline, CDR1 MNHEY and CDR2 SVGAGI. CDR3 length: 14 amino acids. V was trimmed by 6 bases and J by 2 bases, leaving 14 bases between them. This CDR3 is CASSPIGEPYEQYF. CDR3 nucleotide sequence: TGTGCCAGCAGCCCCATCGGGGAGCCCTACGAGCAGTACTTC.

The J gene is TRBJ1-2, the V gene TRBV21-1; the table's D call, TRBD1, was not checked against the DNA. TRBV21-1 is designated a pseudogene. This CDR3 region has 11 residues. In nucleotides, the CDR3 is TGTGCCAGCAGCAAAAGGGGAGGCTACACCTTC. Residues: CASSKRGGYTF.